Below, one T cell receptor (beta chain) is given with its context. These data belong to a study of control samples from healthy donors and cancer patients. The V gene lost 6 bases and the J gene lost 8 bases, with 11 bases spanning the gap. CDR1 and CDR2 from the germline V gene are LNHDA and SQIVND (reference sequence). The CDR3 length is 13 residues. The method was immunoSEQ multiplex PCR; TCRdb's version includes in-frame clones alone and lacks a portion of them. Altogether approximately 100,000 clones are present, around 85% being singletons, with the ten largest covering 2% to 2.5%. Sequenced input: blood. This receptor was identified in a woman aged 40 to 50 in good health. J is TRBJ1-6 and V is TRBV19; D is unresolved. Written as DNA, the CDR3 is TGTGCCAGTAGGGCGGAGGACCATTCACCCCTCCACTTT. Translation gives CASRAEDHSPLHF.